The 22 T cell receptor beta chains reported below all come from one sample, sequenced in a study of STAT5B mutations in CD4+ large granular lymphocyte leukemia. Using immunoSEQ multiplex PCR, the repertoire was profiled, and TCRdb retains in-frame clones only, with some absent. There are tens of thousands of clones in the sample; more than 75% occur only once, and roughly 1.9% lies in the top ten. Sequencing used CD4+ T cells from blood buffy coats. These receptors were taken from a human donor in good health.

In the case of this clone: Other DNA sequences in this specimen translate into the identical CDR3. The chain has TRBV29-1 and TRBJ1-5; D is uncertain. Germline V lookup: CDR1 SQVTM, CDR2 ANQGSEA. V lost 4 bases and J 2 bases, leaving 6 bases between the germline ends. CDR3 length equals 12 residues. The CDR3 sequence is CSVGGGNQPQHF. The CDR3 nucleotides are TGCAGCGTTGGGGGAGGCAATCAGCCCCAGCATTTT.

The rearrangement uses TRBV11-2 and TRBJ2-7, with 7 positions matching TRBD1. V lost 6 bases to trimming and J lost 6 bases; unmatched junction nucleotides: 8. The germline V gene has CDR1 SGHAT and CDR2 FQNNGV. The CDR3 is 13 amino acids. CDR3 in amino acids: CASRKMTGPEQYF. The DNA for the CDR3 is TGTGCCAGCAGGAAAATGACAGGGCCCGAGCAGTACTTC.

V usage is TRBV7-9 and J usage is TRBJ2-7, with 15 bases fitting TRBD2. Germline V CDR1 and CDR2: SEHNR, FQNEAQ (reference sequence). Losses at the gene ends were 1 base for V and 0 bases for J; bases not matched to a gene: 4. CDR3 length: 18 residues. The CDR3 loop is CASSLDGLAGGLSYEQYF. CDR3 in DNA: TGTGCCAGCAGCTTAGACGGACTAGCGGGGGGGCTCTCCTACGAGCAGTACTTC.

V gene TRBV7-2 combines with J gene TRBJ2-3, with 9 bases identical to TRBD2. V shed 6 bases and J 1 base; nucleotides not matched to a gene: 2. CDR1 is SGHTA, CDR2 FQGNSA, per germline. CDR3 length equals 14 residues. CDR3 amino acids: CASRVAGGTDTQYF. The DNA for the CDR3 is TGTGCCAGCAGAGTAGCGGGGGGCACAGATACGCAGTATTTT. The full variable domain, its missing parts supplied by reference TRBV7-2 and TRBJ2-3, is GAGVSQSPSNKVTEKGKDVELRCDPISGHTALYWYRQSLGQGLEFLIYFQGNSAPDKSGLPSDRFSAERTGGSVSTLTIQRTQQEDSAVYLCASRVAGGTDTQYFGPGTRLTVL.

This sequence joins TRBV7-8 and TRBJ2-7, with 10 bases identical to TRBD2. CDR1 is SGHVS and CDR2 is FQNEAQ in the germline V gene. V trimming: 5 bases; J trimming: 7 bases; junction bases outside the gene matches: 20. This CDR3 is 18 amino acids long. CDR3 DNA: TGTGCCAGCAGCCAGAGAAGACGCAGGGCGAGCGGGAGGGATGAGCAGTACTTC. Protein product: CASSQRRRRASGRDEQYF.

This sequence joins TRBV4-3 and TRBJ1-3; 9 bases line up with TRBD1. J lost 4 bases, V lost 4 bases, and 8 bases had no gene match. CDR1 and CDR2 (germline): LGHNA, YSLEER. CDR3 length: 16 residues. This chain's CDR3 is CASSLRGGTGGNTIYF. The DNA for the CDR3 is TGCGCCAGCAGCCTCCGGGGCGGGACAGGGGGAAACACCATATATTTT.

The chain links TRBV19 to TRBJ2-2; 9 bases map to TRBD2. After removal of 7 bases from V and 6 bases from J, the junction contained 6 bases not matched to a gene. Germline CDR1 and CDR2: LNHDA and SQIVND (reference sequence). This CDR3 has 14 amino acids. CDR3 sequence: CASIASGAPGELFF. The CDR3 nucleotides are TGTGCCAGTATTGCTAGCGGGGCCCCCGGGGAGCTGTTTTTT.

CDR3 amino acids: CASSLWGTSNQPQHF. DNA for the CDR3: TGTGCCAGCAGCTTGTGGGGGACTAGCAATCAGCCCCAGCATTTT. The chain recombines TRBV5-4 with TRBJ1-5; D might be TRBD1 (5 bases). V was pared by 1 base and J by 0 bases, with 8 bases between. The CDR3 contains 15 residues. Germline values: CDR1 SGHNT, CDR2 YYREEE (reference sequence).

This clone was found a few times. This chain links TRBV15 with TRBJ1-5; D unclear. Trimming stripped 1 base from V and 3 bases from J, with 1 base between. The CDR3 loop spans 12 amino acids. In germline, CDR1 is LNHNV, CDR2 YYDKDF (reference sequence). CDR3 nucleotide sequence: TGTGCCACCAGCAGAGCCAATCAGCCCCAGCATTTT. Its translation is CATSRANQPQHF.

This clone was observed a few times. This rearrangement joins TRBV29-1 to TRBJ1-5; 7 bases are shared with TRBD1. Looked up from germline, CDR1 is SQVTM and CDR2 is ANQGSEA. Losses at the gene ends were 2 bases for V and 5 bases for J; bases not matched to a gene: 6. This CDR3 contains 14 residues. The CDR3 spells CSVETRDSDQPQHF. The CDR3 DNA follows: TGCAGCGTTGAAACTAGGGACAGCGATCAGCCCCAGCATTTT.

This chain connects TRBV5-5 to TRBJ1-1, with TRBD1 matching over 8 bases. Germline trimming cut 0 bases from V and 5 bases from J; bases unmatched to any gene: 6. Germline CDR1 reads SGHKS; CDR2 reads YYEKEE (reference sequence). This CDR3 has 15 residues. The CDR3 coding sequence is TGTGCCAGCAGCTTGGCAGGACAGGGACAAACTGAAGCTTTCTTT. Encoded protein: CASSLAGQGQTEAFF.

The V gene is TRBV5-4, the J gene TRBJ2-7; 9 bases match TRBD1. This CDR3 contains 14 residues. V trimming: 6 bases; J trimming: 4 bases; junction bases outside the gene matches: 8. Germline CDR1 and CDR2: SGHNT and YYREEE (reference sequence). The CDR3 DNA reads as TGTGCCAGCACCCGACCGGGACAGGGTTACGAGCAGTACTTC. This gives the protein CASTRPGQGYEQYF.

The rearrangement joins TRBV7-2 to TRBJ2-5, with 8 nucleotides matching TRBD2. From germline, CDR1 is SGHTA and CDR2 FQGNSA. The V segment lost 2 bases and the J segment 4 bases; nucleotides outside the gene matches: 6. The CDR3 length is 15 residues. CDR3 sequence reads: CASSLSGGRVETQYF. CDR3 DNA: TGTGCCAGCAGCTTATCGGGGGGGCGGGTAGAGACCCAGTACTTC.

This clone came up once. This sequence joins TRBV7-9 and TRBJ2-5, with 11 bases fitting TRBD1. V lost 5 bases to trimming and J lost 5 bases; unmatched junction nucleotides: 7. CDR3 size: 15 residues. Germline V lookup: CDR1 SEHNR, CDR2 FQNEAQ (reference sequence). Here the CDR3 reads CASSHGTGGRETQYF. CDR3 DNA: TGTGCCAGCAGCCATGGGACAGGGGGAAGGGAGACCCAGTACTTC.

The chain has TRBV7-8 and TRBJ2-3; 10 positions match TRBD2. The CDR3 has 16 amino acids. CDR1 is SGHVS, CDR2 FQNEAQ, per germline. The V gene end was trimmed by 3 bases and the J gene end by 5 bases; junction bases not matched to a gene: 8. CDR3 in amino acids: CASSFLQAGGRDTQYF. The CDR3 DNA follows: TGTGCCAGCAGCTTTTTACAAGCGGGGGGGCGAGATACGCAGTATTTT.

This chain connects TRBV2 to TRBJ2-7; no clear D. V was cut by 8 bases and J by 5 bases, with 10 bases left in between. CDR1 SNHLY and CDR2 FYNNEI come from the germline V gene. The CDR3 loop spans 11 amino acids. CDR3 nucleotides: TGTGCCAGCGGGTCGGCTGACGAGCAGTACTTC. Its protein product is CASGSADEQYF.

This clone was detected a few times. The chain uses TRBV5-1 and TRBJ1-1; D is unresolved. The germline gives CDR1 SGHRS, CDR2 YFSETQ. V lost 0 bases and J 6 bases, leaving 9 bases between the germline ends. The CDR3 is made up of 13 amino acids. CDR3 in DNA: TGCGCCAGCAGCTTGGATTCAACCGCTGAAGCTTTCTTT. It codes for CASSLDSTAEAFF.

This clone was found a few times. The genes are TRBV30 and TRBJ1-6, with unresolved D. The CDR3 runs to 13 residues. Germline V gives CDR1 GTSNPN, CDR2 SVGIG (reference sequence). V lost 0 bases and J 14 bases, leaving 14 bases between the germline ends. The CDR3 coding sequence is TGTGCCTGGAGTGTACTTGAAGGGAGATCCCTCCACTTT. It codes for CAWSVLEGRSLHF.

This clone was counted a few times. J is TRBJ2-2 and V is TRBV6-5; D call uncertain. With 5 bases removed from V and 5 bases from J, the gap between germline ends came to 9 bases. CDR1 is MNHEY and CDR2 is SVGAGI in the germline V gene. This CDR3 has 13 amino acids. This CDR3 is CASSKERTGELFF. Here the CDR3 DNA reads TGTGCCAGCAGTAAAGAACGTACCGGGGAGCTGTTTTTT.

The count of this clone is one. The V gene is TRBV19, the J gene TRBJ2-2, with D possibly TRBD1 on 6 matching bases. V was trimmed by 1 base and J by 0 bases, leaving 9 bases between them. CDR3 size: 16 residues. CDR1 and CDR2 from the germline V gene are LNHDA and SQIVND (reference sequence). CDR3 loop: CASSIGGQPNTGELFF. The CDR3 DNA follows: TGTGCCAGTAGTATAGGAGGACAGCCGAACACCGGGGAGCTGTTTTTT.

The CDR3 here is CASSLAGGPGTGELFF. Written as DNA, the CDR3 is TGTGCCAGTAGTTTAGCGGGAGGGCCGGGCACCGGGGAGCTGTTTTTT. The V and J genes are TRBV19 and TRBJ2-2, with 11 positions matching TRBD2. V dropped 5 bases and J dropped 4; count of bases not matched to a gene: 6. Per the germline V gene, CDR1 is LNHDA and CDR2 is SQIVND (reference sequence). This CDR3 is built from 16 residues. The full variable domain, completed using reference TRBV19 and TRBJ2-2, is DGGITQSPKYLFRKEGQNVTLSCEQNLNHDAMYWYRQDPGQGLRLIYYSQIVNDFQKGDIAEGYSVSREKKESFPLTVTSAQKNPTAFYLCASSLAGGPGTGELFFGEGSRLTVL.

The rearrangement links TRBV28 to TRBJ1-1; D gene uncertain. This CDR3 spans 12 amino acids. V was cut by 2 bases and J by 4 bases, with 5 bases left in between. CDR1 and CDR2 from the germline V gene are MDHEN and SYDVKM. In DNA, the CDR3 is TGTGCCAGCAGTTTAAGGTTCACTGAAGCTTTCTTT. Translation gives CASSLRFTEAFF.